This is a list of T cell receptor beta chains from one sample in a study of T cell changes during pregnancy in multiple sclerosis. The repertoire was sequenced with immunoSEQ multiplex PCR; TCRdb's copy has only in-frame clones and lacks some. Of more than 35,000 clones in the sample, just over 90% were seen once. The sample was CD4+ T cells from peripheral blood mononuclear cells, taken in the third trimester of pregnancy. The receptors come from a female donor in good health, enrolled as a control in a pregnancy study. CDR3s include the opening cysteine and the closing phenylalanine or tryptophan.

TRBV30	CAWSETGFGEAFF
TRBV29-1	CSVVGGTGGNTEAFF
TRBV5-6	CASSYVAGRRNEQFF
TRBV9	CASSGGYRGEVATNEKLFF
TRBV7-9	CASTNQGTGDEKLFF
TRBV5-6	CASSLWLAVTDTQYF
TRBV2	CASSHGVPDTQYF
TRBV5-6	CASSRDRGPKLFF
TRBV6-5	CASNQRGFYEQYF
TRBV10-3	CAISEYSGKGYTF
TRBV9	CASSVAGTGELFF
TRBV16	CASSQFWAGTDGYTF
TRBV11-1	CASSPIPGLADNEQFF
TRBV5-1	CASSLRTARDTGELFF
TRBV7-6	CASSLRLAETQYF
TRBV5-1	CASSFDGPTRSGNTIYF